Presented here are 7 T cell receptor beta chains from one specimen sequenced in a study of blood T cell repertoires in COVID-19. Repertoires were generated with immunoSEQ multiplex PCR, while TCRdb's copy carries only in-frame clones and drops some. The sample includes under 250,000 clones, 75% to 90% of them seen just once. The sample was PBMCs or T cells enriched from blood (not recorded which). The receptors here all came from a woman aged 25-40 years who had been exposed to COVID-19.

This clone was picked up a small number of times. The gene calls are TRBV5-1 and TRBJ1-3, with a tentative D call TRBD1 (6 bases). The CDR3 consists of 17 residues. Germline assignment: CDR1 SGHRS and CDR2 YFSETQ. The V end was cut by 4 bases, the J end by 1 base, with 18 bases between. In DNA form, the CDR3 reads TGCGCCAGCAGCCCCCTTCTTGGCAGGGGATCTGGAAACACCATATATTTT. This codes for CASSPLLGRGSGNTIYF.

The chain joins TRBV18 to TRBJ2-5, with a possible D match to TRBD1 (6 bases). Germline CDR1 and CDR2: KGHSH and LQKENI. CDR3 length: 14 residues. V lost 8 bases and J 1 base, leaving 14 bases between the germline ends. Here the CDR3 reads CASTVGGTQETQYF. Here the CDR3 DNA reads TGTGCCAGCACGGTAGGGGGAACCCAAGAGACCCAGTACTTC.

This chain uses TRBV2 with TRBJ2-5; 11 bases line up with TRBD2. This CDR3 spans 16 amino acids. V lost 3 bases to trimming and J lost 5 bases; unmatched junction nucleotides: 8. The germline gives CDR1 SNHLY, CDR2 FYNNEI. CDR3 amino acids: CASSDLLAGARETQYF. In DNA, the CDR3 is TGTGCCAGCAGTGATTTACTAGCGGGAGCTAGGGAGACCCAGTACTTC.

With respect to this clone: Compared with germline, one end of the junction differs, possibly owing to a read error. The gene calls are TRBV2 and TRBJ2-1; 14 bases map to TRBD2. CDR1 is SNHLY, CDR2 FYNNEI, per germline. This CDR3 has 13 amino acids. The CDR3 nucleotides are TGTGCCAGCAGTGGACTAGCGGGAGGGGTTGGGATCTTC. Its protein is CASSGLAGGVGIF.

The CDR3: CASSRGTSRGETQYF. DNA of the CDR3: TGTGCCAGCAGCCGCGGGACTAGCAGGGGAGAGACCCAGTACTTC. The rearrangement joins TRBV5-4 to TRBJ2-5; TRBD2 agrees at 9 bases. With 4 bases clipped from V and 4 bases from J, the junction kept 8 bases outside the gene matches. Germline V gene sequence: CDR1 SGHNT, CDR2 YYREEE (reference sequence). This CDR3 comprises 15 residues.

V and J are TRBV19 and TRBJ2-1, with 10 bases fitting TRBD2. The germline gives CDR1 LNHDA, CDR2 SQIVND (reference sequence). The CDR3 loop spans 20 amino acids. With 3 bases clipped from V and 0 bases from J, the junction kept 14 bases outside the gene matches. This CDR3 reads CASSIRSLAGARYSYNEQFF. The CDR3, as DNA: TGTGCCAGTAGTATTAGGTCGCTAGCGGGAGCGAGGTACTCCTACAATGAGCAGTTCTTC.

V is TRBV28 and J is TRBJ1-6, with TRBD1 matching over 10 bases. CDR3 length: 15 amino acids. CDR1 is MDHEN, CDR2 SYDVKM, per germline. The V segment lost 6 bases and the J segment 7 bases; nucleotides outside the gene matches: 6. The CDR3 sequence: CASSRDRGLNSPLHF. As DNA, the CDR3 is TGTGCCAGCAGCCGAGACAGGGGGCTGAATTCACCCCTCCACTTT.